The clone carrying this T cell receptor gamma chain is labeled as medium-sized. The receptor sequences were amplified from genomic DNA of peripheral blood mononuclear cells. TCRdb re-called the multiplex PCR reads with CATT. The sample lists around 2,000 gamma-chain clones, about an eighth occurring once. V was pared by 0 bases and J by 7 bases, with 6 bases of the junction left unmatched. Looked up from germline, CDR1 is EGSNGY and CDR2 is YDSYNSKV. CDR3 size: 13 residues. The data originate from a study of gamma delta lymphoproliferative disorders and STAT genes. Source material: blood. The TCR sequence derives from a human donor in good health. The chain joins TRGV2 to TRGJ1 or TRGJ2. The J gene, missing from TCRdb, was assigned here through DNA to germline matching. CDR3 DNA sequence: TGTGCCACCTGGGACGGGTTGGGGTATAAGAAACTCTTT. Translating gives CATWDGLGYKKLF.